Sequencing of this T cell receptor beta chain was carried out in a study of neurological immune-mediated disorders. Study results and limitations: HTLV-1-associated myelopathy displayed the greatest TCR clonal expansion, and multiple sclerosis exhibited the smallest, lower than that of healthy controls.

CDR1 and CDR2 (germline): SGDLS, YYNGEE. The CDR3 has 14 amino acids. V was clipped by 2 bases and J by 9 bases, with 15 bases between them. The cDNA was synthesized by 5'RACE incorporating 10-nucleotide random UMIs. MiXCR, applied by TCRdb to the 5' RACE reads, yields one record per CDR3 protein. The sample shows approximately 46,000 distinct CDR3 sequences, 3% of them seen only once. This clonotype appeared many times. The antigen remains undetermined. The rearrangement joins TRBV9 to TRBJ2-4; no reliable D call. Sequencing used PBMCs. The source of this sequence is a woman between 45 and 60 years old with multiple sclerosis. CDR3: CASSVADHKSIQYF. The DNA of the CDR3 is TGTGCCAGCAGCGTGGCGGACCATAAGAGCATTCAGTACTTC.